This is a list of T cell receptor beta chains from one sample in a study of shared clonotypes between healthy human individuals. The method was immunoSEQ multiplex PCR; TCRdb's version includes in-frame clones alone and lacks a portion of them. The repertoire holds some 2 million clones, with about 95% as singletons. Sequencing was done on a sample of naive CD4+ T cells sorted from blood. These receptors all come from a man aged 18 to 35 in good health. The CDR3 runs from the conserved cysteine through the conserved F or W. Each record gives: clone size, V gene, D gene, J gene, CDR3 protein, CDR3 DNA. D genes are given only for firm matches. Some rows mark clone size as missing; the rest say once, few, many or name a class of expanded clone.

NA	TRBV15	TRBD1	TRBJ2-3	CATSRDWDRGTDTQYF	TGTGCCACCAGCAGAGATTGGGACAGAGGCACAGATACGCAGTATTTT
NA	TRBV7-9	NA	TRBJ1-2	CASSLFAQTLKRSYGYTF	TGTGCCAGCAGCTTATTTGCTCAGACTCTTAAAAGAAGCTATGGCTACACCTTC
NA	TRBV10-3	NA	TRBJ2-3	CAISATHTDTQYF	TGTGCCATCAGTGCCACACACACAGATACGCAGTATTTT
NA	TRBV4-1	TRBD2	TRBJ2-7	CASSQGGAGAFYEQYF	TGCGCCAGCAGCCAAGGAGGAGCGGGGGCTTTCTACGAGCAGTACTTC
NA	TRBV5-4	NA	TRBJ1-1	CASSLGRQNTEAFF	TGTGCCAGCAGCTTGGGGCGGCAGAACACTGAAGCTTTCTTT
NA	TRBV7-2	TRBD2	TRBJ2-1	CASSLVGLAGGSNEQFF	TGTGCCAGCAGCTTAGTGGGACTAGCGGGAGGATCCAATGAGCAGTTCTTC
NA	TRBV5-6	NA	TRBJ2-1	CASSPGVSSYNEQFF	TGTGCCAGCAGCCCCGGGGTGAGCTCCTACAATGAGCAGTTCTTC
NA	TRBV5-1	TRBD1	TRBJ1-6	CASSPTGQNSPLHF	TGCGCCAGCAGCCCGACAGGGCAGAATTCACCCCTCCACTTT
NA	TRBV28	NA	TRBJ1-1	CASTGSYTEAFF	TGTGCCAGTACAGGGTCGTACACTGAAGCTTTCTTT
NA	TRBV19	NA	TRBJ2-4	CASSIAPTLAKNIQYF	TGTGCCAGTAGTATAGCCCCTACCTTAGCCAAAAACATTCAGTACTTC
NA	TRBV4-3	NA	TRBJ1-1	CASSQEPGMNTEAFF	TGCGCCAGCAGCCAAGAGCCAGGGATGAACACTGAAGCTTTCTTT
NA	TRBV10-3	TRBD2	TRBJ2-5	CAISSGQETQYF	TGTGCCATCTCTAGCGGCCAAGAGACCCAGTACTTC
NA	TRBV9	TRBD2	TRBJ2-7	CASTPGTSSYEQYF	TGTGCCAGCACTCCAGGGACTAGCTCCTACGAGCAGTACTTC
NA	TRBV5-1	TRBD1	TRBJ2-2	CASSPGTGSGELFF	TGCGCCAGCAGCCCGGGGACAGGGTCCGGGGAGCTGTTTTTT
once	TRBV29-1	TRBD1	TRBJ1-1	CSVRQGNGGTEAFF	TGCAGCGTCAGACAGGGGAATGGCGGCACTGAAGCTTTCTTT
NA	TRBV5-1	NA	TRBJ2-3	CASSSGSADTQYF	TGCGCCAGCAGCTCCGGGAGCGCAGATACGCAGTATTTT
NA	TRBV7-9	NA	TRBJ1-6	CASSSTSTGTSYNSPLHF	TGTGCCAGCAGCTCCACGTCTACAGGGACCTCCTATAATTCACCCCTCCACTTT
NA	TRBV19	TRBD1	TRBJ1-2	CASSMGQGAYGYTF	TGTGCCAGTAGTATGGGGCAGGGGGCTTATGGCTACACCTTC
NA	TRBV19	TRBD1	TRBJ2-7	CASSMQGVGEQYF	TGTGCCAGTAGCATGCAGGGGGTTGGCGAGCAGTACTTC
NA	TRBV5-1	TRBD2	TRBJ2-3	CASVMGGSITDTQYF	TGCGCCAGTGTGATGGGCGGGAGCATCACAGATACGCAGTATTTT
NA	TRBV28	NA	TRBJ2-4	CASSLEDIQYF	TGTGCCAGCAGTCTTGAGGACATTCAGTACTTC
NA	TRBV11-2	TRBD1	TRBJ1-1	CASSPRGGMNTEAFF	TGTGCCAGCAGCCCCAGGGGGGGAATGAACACTGAAGCTTTCTTT
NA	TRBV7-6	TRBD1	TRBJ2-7	CASSPGSGTGREQYF	TGTGCCAGCAGCCCAGGGTCCGGGACAGGGAGAGAGCAGTACTTC
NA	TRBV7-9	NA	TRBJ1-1	CASSLDSGTEAFF	TGTGCCAGCAGCTTAGATAGTGGTACTGAAGCTTTCTTT
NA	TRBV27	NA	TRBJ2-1	CASSLTGGGINNEQFF	TGTGCCAGCAGTTTAACAGGTGGCGGGATAAACAATGAGCAGTTCTTC
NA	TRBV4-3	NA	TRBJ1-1	CASSQEWGNTEAFF	TGCGCCAGCAGCCAAGAGTGGGGTAACACTGAAGCTTTCTTT
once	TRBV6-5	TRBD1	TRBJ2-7	CASSYDRGSYEQYF	TGTGCCAGCAGTTACGACAGGGGGTCCTACGAGCAGTACTTC
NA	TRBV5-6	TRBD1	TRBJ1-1	CASSFIGQGGTEAFF	TGTGCCAGCAGCTTTATCGGACAGGGGGGGACTGAAGCTTTCTTT